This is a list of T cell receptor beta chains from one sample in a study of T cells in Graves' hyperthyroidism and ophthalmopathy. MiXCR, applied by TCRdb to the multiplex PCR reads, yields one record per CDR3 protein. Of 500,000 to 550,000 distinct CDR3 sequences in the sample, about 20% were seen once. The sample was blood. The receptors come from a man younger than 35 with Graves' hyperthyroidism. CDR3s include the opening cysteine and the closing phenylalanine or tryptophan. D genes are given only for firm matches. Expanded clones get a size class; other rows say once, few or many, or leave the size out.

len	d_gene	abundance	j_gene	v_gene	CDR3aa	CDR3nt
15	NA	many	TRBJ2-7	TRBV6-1	CASSEMVWTPGEQYF	TGTGCCAGCAGTGAAATGGTGTGGACCCCGGGGGAGCAGTACTTC
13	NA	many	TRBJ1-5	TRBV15	CATSRGDAQPQHF	TGTGCCACCAGCAGAGGGGACGCTCAGCCCCAGCATTTT
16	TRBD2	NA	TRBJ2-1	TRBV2	CASSPTSGGAYNEQFF	TGTGCCAGCAGCCCGACTAGCGGGGGGGCCTACAATGAGCAGTTCTTC
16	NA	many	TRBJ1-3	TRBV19	CASSTPGDRSGNTIYF	TGTGCCAGTAGTACGCCGGGGGATCGATCTGGAAACACCATATATTTT
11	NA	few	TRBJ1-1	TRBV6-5	CAISYSPSTFF	TGTGCCATCAGTTACTCCCCTTCAACTTTCTTT
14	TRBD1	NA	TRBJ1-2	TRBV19	CASSGRGRDYGYTF	TGTGCCAGTAGTGGGAGGGGGCGCGACTATGGCTACACCTTC
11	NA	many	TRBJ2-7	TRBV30	CAWSVDREQYF	TGTGCCTGGAGTGTAGACCGCGAGCAGTACTTC
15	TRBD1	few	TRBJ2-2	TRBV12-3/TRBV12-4	CASINWGQPTGELFF	TGTGCCAGCATCAATTGGGGACAGCCCACCGGGGAGCTGTTTTTT
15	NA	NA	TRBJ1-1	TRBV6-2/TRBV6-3	CASSTSTGMNTEAFF	TGTGCCAGCAGTACATCCACAGGGATGAACACTGAAGCTTTCTTT
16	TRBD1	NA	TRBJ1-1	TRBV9	CASSRGGGGMNTEAFF	TGTGCCAGCAGCCGAGGGGGCGGCGGGATGAACACTGAAGCTTTCTTT
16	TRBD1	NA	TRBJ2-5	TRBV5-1	CASSLGGTGYSETQYF	TGCGCCAGCAGCTTGGGGGGGACAGGGTATTCAGAGACCCAGTACTTC
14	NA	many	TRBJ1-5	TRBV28	CASTGGIGNQPQHF	TGTGCCAGCACCGGGGGTATCGGCAATCAGCCCCAGCATTTT
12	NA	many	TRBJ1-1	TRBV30	CAWSAENTEAFF	TGTGCCTGGAGTGCAGAGAACACTGAAGCTTTCTTT
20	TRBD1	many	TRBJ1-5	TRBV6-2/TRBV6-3	CASSYSSLGTGGYSNQPQHF	TGTGCCAGCAGTTACTCGAGTTTAGGGACAGGAGGCTATAGCAATCAGCCCCAGCATTTT
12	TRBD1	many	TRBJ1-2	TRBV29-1	CSVAGGISGYTF	TGCAGCGTTGCAGGGGGCATTTCTGGCTACACCTTC
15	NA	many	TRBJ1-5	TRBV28	CASSSRWGRRQPQHF	TGTGCCAGCAGTTCCAGATGGGGGCGCCGGCAGCCCCAGCATTTT
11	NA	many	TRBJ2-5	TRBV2	CASTPAATQYF	TGTGCCAGCACCCCCGCGGCGACCCAGTACTTC
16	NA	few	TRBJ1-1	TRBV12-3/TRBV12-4	CASSSDQGMENTEAFF	TGTGCCAGCAGTTCCGACCAAGGGATGGAGAACACTGAAGCTTTCTTT
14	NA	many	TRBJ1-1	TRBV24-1	CATRSGGAPTEAFF	TGTGCCACCAGATCCGGGGGCGCACCCACTGAAGCTTTCTTT
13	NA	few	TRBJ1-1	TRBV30	CAWSPGTPGEAFF	TGTGCCTGGAGTCCCGGGACCCCGGGGGAAGCTTTCTTT
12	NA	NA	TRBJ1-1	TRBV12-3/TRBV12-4	CASSFTQRGPFF	TGTGCCAGCAGTTTTACTCAACGGGGACCTTTCTTT
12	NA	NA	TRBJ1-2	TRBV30	CAWSPGRDGYTF	TGTGCCTGGAGTCCAGGACGGGATGGCTACACCTTC
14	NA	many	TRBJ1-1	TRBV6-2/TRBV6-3	CASRRRVMNTEAFF	TGTGCCAGCAGACGCAGGGTAATGAACACTGAAGCTTTCTTT
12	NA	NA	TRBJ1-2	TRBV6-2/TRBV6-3	CASGEGFYGYTF	TGTGCCAGCGGGGAGGGTTTCTATGGCTACACCTTC
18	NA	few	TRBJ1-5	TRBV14	CASSRGVGTAYSNQPQHF	TGTGCCAGCAGCCGAGGCGTAGGGACGGCTTATAGCAATCAGCCCCAGCATTTT
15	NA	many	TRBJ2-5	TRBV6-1	CASSELWSSQETQYF	TGTGCCAGCAGTGAACTCTGGAGCAGCCAAGAGACCCAGTACTTC
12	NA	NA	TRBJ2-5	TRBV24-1	CATRGLQETQYF	TGTGCCACCAGGGGTTTACAAGAGACCCAGTACTTC
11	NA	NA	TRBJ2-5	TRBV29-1	CSIGTKETQYF	TGCAGCATCGGGACGAAAGAGACCCAGTACTTC
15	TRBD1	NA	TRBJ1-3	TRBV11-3	CASSLGQGGGNTLYF	TGTGCCAGCAGCTTGGGACAGGGCGGTGGAAACACCCTATATTTT
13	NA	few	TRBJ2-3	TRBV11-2	CASSPLRTDTQYF	TGTGCCAGCAGCCCGTTACGCACAGATACGCAGTATTTT